This TCR beta chain was found in a study of shared T cell receptors in the human thymus. The germline CDR1 and CDR2 sequences are LNHDA and SQIVND (reference sequence). The CDR3 contains 13 residues. The V gene lost 6 bases and the J gene lost 13 bases, with 22 bases spanning the gap. Using immunoSEQ multiplex PCR, the repertoire was profiled, and TCRdb retains in-frame clones only, with some absent. The sample lists some 700,000 clones; roughly 90% were seen once. This clone was found a few times. The sample was also reused in another study, on human thymus T cells. This second study says: Resected material from corrective heart surgery provided the thymus tissue analysed. Apparent skewing of V and J gene usage characterized both thymic and blood repertoires. Related reports documented highly overlapping thymic repertoires among unrelated individuals.

The sequenced material came from thymocytes. The source of this sequence is a boy less than two years old with a congenital heart defect. The chain employs TRBV19 and TRBJ2-7, with a tentative D call TRBD1 (6 bases). The CDR3 sequence: CASSLTFSGTKYF. CDR3 coding DNA: TGTGCCAGTAGCCTGACTTTCTCCGGGACAAAATACTTC.